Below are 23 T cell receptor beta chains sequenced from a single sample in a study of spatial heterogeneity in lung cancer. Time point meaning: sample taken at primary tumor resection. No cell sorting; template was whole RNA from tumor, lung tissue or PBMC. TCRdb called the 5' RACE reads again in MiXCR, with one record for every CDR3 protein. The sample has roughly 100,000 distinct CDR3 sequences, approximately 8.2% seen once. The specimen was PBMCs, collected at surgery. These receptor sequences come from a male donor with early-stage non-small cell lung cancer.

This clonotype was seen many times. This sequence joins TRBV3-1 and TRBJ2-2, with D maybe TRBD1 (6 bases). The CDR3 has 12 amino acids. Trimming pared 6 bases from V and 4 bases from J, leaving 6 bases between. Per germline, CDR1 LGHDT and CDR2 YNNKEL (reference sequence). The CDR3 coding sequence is TGTGCCAGCAGAGGGGGCACCGGGGAGCTGTTTTTT. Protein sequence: CASRGGTGELFF.

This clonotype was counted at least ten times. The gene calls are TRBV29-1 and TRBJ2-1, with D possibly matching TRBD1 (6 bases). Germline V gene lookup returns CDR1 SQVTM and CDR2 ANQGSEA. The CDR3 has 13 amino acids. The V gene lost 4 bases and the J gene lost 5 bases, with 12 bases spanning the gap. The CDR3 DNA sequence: TGCAGCGTTGCAGGACAGCGAGACAATGAGCAGTTCTTC. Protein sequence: CSVAGQRDNEQFF.

CDR3 DNA: TGTGCCAGCAGCCCCCGAGCGGGGAGCTCCTACGAGCAGTACTTC. Its translation: CASSPRAGSSYEQYF. The chain employs TRBV2 and TRBJ2-7; 7 bases fit TRBD2. Trimming took 6 bases from V and 0 from J; bases not matched to a gene: 8. Germline V lookup: CDR1 SNHLY, CDR2 FYNNEI. The CDR3 is 15 residues long.

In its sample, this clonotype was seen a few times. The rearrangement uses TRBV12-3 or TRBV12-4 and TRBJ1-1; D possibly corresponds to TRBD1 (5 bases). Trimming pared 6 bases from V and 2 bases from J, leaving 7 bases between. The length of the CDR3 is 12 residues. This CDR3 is CASSRDNTEAFF. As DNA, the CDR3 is TGTGCCAGCAGCCGGGACAACACTGAAGCTTTCTTT.

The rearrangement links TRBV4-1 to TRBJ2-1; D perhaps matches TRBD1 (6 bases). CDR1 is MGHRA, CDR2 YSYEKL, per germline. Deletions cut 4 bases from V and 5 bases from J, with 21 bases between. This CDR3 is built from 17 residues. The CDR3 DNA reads TGCGCCAGCAGCCTACTTAGGGTGAGGGGGTCCGACAATGAGCAGTTCTTC. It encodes CASSLLRVRGSDNEQFF.

The CDR3 region has the DNA TGTGCCAGCAGCTCAACCTGGGGACGTAATGAAGCTTTCTTT. Protein sequence: CASSSTWGRNEAFF. The chain combines TRBV7-8 with TRBJ1-1, with D possibly matching TRBD1 (5 bases). Germline V lookup: CDR1 SGHVS, CDR2 FQNEAQ. The V end was cut by 4 bases, the J end by 7 bases, with 16 bases between. The CDR3 loop spans 14 amino acids.

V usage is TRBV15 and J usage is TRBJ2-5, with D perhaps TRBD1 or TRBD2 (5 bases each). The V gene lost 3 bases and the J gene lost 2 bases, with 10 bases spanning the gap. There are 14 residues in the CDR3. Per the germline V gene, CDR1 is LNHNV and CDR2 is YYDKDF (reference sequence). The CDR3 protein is CATSSWDRQETQYF. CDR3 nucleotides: TGTGCCACCAGCAGCTGGGACCGACAAGAGACCCAGTACTTC.

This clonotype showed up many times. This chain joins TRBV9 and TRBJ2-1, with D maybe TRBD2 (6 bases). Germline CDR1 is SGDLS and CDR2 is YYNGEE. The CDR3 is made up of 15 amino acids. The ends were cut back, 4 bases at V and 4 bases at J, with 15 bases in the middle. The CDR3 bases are TGTGCCAGCAGCCCGCGGGACCGCCCTTACAATGAGCAGTTCTTC. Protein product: CASSPRDRPYNEQFF.

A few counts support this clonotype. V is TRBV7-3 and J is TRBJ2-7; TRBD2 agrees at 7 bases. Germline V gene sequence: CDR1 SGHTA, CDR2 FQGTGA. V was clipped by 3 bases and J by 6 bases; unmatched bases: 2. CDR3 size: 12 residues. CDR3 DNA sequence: TGTGCCAGCAGCTTCAGGGAGGGCGAGCAGTACTTC. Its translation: CASSFREGEQYF.

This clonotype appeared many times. The chain's CDR3 is CASSPRQTSTDTQYF. DNA for the CDR3: TGTGCCAGCAGCCCCCGACAGACTAGCACAGATACGCAGTATTTT. The chain recombines TRBV7-3 with TRBJ2-3; weak D call: TRBD1 (5 bases). This CDR3 has 15 amino acids. Between the trimmed V and J ends, which lost 5 bases and 0 bases, there was a span of 12 bases. Germline V CDR1 and CDR2: SGHTA, FQGTGA.

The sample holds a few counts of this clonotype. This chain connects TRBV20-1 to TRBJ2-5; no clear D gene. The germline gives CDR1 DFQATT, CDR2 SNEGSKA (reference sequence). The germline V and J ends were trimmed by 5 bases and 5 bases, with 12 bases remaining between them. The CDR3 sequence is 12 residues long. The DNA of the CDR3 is TGCAGTGCTCCCCGCGGTGGGGAGACCCAGTACTTC. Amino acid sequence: CSAPRGGETQYF.

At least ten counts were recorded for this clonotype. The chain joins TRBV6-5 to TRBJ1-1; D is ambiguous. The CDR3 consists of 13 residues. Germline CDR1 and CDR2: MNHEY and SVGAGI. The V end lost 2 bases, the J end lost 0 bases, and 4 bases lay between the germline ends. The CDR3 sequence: CASSYKVNTEAFF. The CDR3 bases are TGTGCCAGCAGTTACAAGGTGAACACTGAAGCTTTCTTT.

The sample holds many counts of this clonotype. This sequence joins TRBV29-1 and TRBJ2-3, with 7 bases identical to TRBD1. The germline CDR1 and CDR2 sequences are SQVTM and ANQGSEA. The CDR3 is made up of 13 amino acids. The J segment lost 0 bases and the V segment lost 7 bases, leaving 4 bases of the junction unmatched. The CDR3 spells CSAGQESTDTQYF. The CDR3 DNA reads TGCAGCGCCGGACAGGAGAGCACAGATACGCAGTATTTT.

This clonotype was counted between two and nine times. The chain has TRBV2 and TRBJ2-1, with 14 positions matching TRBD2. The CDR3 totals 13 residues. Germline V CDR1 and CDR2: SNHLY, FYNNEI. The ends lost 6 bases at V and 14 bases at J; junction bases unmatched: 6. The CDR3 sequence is CASSLVTSGREFF. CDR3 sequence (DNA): TGTGCCAGCAGCCTCGTGACTAGCGGGAGGGAGTTCTTC.

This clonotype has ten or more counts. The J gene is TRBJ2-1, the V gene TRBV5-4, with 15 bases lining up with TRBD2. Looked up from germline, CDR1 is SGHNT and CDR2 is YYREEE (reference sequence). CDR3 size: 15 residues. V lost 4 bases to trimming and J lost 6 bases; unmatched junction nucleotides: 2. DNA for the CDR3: TGTGCCAGCAGCATGGGACTAGCGGGGGGCAATGAGCAGTTCTTC. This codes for CASSMGLAGGNEQFF.

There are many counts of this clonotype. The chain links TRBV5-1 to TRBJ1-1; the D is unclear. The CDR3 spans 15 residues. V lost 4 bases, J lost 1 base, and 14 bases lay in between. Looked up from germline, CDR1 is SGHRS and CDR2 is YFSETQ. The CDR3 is CASSLTGNTNTEAFF. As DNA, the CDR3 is TGCGCCAGCAGCCTGACCGGGAACACGAACACTGAAGCTTTCTTT.

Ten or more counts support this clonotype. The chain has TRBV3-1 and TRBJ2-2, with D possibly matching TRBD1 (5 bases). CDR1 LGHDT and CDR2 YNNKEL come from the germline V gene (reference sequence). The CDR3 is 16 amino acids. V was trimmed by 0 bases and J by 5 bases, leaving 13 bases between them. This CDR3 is CASSQDRRTLTGELFF. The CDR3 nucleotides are TGTGCCAGCAGCCAAGATCGAAGGACACTAACCGGGGAGCTGTTTTTT.

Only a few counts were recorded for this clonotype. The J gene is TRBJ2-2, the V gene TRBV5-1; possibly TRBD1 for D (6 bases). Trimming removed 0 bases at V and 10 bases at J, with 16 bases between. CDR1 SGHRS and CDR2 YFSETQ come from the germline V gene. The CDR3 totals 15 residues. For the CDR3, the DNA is TGCGCCAGCAGCTTGGCGGCAGGGGCCCCTGAGGAGCTGTTTTTT. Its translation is CASSLAAGAPEELFF.

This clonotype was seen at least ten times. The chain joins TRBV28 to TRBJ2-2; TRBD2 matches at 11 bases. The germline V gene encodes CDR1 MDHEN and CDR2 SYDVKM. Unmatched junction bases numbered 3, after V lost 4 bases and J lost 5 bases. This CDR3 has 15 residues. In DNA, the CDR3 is TGTGCCAGCAGTTCATCTAGCGGGAGGACCGGGGAGCTGTTTTTT. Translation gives CASSSSSGRTGELFF.

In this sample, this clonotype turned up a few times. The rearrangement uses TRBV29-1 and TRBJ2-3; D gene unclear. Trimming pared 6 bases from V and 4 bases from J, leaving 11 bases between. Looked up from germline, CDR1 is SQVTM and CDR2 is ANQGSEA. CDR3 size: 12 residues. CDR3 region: CSVGITSDTQYF. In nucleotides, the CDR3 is TGCAGCGTCGGAATTACGTCAGATACGCAGTATTTT.

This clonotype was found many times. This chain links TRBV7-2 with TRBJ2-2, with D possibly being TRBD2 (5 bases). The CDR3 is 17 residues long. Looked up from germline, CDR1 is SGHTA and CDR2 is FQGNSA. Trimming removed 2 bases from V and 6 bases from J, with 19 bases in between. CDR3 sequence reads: CASSLRTREGSAGELFF. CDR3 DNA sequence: TGTGCCAGCAGCTTAAGGACGAGGGAAGGTAGCGCCGGGGAGCTGTTTTTT.

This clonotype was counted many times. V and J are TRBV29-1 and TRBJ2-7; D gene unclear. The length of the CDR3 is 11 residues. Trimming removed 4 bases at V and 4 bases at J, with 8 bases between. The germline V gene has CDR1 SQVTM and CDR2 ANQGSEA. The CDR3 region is CSVGTDYEQYF. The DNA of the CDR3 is TGCAGCGTTGGGACGGATTACGAGCAGTACTTC.

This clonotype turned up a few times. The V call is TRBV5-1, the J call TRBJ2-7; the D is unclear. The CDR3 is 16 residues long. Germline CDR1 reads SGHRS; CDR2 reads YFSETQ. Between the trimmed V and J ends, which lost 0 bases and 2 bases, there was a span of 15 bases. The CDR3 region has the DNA TGCGCCAGCAGCTTGGTACTGGGCCCGACAACCTACGAGCAGTACTTC. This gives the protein CASSLVLGPTTYEQYF.